This T cell receptor (beta chain) is drawn from a study of T cell repertoires in cytomegalovirus infection. Germline-derived CDR1 and CDR2 are SGHTA and FQGNSA. CDR3 size: 17 residues. Between the trimmed V and J ends, which lost 5 bases and 0 bases, there was a span of 17 bases. Details on this clonotype: The antigen is not known.

Via MiXCR, TCRdb re-called the reads, giving one row per CDR3 protein. Here the sample spans 750,000 to 900,000 distinct CDR3 sequences, 25% to 30% being singletons. The TCR originated in a human donor in good health (CMV status not recorded). Some clones in this sample may be carry-over from other donors' samples. This chain joins TRBV7-2 and TRBJ1-3; TRBD1 is a possible D gene (6 bases). The source was cultured CD8+ T cells from PBMCs, collected from culture after CMV antigen stimulation. The CDR3 nucleotides are TGTGCCAGCAGCACGGAGGGGGGGCCAAGCTCTGGAAACACCATATATTTT. This encodes CASSTEGGPSSGNTIYF.